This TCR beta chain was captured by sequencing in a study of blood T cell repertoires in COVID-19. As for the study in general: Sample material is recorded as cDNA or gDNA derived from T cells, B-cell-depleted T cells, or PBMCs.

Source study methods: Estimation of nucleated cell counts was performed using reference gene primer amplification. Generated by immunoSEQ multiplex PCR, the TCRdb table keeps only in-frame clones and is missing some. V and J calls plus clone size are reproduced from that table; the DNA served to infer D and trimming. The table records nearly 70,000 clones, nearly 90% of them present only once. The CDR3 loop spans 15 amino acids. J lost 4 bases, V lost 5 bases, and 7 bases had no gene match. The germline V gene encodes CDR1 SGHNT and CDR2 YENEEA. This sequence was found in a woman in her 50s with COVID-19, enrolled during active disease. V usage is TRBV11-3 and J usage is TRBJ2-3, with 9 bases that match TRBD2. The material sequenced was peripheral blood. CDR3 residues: CASSTRLAEADTQYF. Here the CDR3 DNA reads TGTGCCAGCAGCACCCGACTAGCGGAAGCAGATACGCAGTATTTT.